Listed here are 16 T cell receptor beta chains from one sample, sequenced in a study of blood T cell repertoires in COVID-19. TCRdb's copy holds only in-frame clones and misses some; the assay was immunoSEQ multiplex PCR. The table lists about 100,000 clones, around 88% of them singletons. Material: peripheral blood. The origin of the receptors is a human donor in a cohort sampled during active COVID-19.

The chain employs TRBV19 and TRBJ2-1; 8 nucleotides line up with TRBD1. The germline V gene has CDR1 LNHDA and CDR2 SQIVND (reference sequence). The ends lost 8 bases at V and 9 bases at J; junction bases unmatched: 9. The CDR3 has 13 residues. Here the CDR3 reads CASGGQVYGEQFF. The CDR3 bases are TGTGCCAGTGGGGGACAGGTATATGGTGAGCAGTTCTTC.

V usage is TRBV4-1 and J usage is TRBJ1-6; 9 bases are shared with TRBD1. The CDR3 is 15 amino acids. From germline, CDR1 is MGHRA and CDR2 YSYEKL. The V and J ends lost 4 bases and 8 bases, in that order; junction bases with no gene match: 6. The chain's CDR3 is CASSPRTGVDSPLHF. The CDR3, as DNA: TGCGCCAGCAGCCCCCGGACAGGGGTTGATTCACCCCTCCACTTT.

V and J are TRBV10-3 and TRBJ2-3; unclear D gene. The germline V gene has CDR1 ENHRY and CDR2 SYGVKD. The CDR3 runs 14 residues. The V gene lost 2 bases and the J gene lost 6 bases, with 12 bases spanning the gap. The CDR3 region has the DNA TGTGCCATCAGTGAGGGTGATCCGAGGGATACGCAGTATTTT. Translated: CAISEGDPRDTQYF.

V usage is TRBV7-2 and J usage is TRBJ2-7; TRBD2 matches 9 bases. Germline lookup yields CDR1 SGHTA and CDR2 FQGNSA. After removal of 4 bases from V and 5 bases from J, the junction contained 9 bases not matched to a gene. CDR3 length: 15 amino acids. The CDR3 loop reads CASSYAGTSLDEQYF. In DNA, the CDR3 is TGTGCCAGCAGCTATGCCGGGACTAGCTTGGACGAGCAGTACTTC.

The chain has TRBV3-1 (or the pseudogene TRBV3-2) and TRBJ2-1; 10 positions match TRBD2. Germline V CDR1 and CDR2: LGHDT, YNNKEL (reference sequence). This CDR3 contains 18 residues. V lost 0 bases to trimming and J lost 6 bases; unmatched junction nucleotides: 11. Here the CDR3 DNA reads TGTGCCAGCAGCCAAGAAGCAGGGGGTCTAGCGGGAGTCAATGAGCAGTTCTTC. As protein: CASSQEAGGLAGVNEQFF.

Only one count was recorded for this clone. This sequence joins TRBV28 and TRBJ1-2, with TRBD1 matching over 7 bases. Trimming took 9 bases from V and 6 from J; bases not matched to a gene: 10. The CDR3 contains 13 residues. CDR1 MDHEN and CDR2 SYDVKM come from the germline V gene. The CDR3 coding sequence is TGTGCCAGTGCTAGACAGGGTCGCGATGGCTACACCTTC. Protein product: CASARQGRDGYTF.

In its sample, this clone was seen once. CDR3 loop: CASRPGTGEGAIYF. The CDR3 bases are TGTGCCAGCAGACCCGGGACAGGGGAGGGGGCCATATATTTT. The chain couples TRBV28 to TRBJ1-3, with 10 bases lining up with TRBD1. Germline values: CDR1 MDHEN, CDR2 SYDVKM. Unmatched junction bases numbered 10, after V lost 6 bases and J lost 11 bases. The CDR3 spans 14 residues.

The rearrangement links TRBV5-4 to TRBJ2-2; 7 bases are shared with TRBD2. Germline values: CDR1 SGHNT, CDR2 YYREEE (reference sequence). Trimming removed 4 bases from V and 6 bases from J; junction bases left unmatched: 9. The CDR3 has 15 amino acids. CDR3 amino acids: CASSGGGNKAGELFF. The CDR3 DNA reads as TGTGCCAGCAGCGGCGGGGGAAATAAGGCCGGGGAGCTGTTTTTT.

The chain couples TRBV7-8 to TRBJ1-1; TRBD1 is a possible D gene (5 bases). Trimming removed 1 base at V and 6 bases at J, with 12 bases between. Germline lookup yields CDR1 SGHVS and CDR2 FQNEAQ. This CDR3 region has 14 residues. This chain's CDR3 is CASSLGLQGAEAFF. The CDR3 DNA is TGTGCCAGCAGCTTAGGCCTCCAGGGCGCTGAAGCTTTCTTT. Combining the CDR3 with reference TRBV7-8 and TRBJ1-1 gives the whole variable domain GAGVSQSPRYKVAKRGQDVALRCDPISGHVSLFWYQQALGQGPEFLTYFQNEAQLDKSGLPSDRFFAERPEGSVSTLKIQRTQQEDSAVYLCASSLGLQGAEAFFGQGTRLTVV.

The chain joins TRBV4-1 to TRBJ2-7; 8 bases match TRBD1. Unmatched junction bases numbered 3, after V lost 3 bases and J lost 5 bases. The CDR3 runs to 13 residues. Germline V lookup: CDR1 MGHRA, CDR2 YSYEKL. The CDR3 loop is CASSQRTGNEQYF. CDR3 in DNA: TGCGCCAGCAGCCAGAGGACAGGGAACGAGCAGTACTTC.

The chain employs TRBV5-4 and TRBJ2-3; D may be TRBD2 (6 bases). Germline V lookup: CDR1 SGHNT, CDR2 YYREEE (reference sequence). CDR3 length: 17 residues. Trimming stripped 4 bases from V and 5 bases from J, with 23 bases between. Here the CDR3 DNA reads TGTGCCAGCAGCCCGGGGGTGGGACTTCGAGGGGTAGATACGCAGTATTTT. Protein sequence: CASSPGVGLRGVDTQYF.

CDR3 protein: CASSIRQGSYEQYF. The CDR3 DNA reads TGTGCCAGTAGTATAAGACAGGGTTCCTACGAGCAGTACTTC. The chain recombines TRBV19 with TRBJ2-7; TRBD1 matches 7 bases. The CDR3 is 14 amino acids. CDR1 LNHDA and CDR2 SQIVND come from the germline V gene (reference sequence). V dropped 2 bases and J dropped 1; count of bases not matched to a gene: 2.

This rearrangement joins TRBV9 to TRBJ2-1; maybe TRBD1 (5 bases). V lost 3 bases and J 0 bases, leaving 13 bases between the germline ends. Germline V gene lookup returns CDR1 SGDLS and CDR2 YYNGEE. There are 16 residues in the CDR3. In DNA, the CDR3 is TGTGCCAGCAGCGGTGGAGACAGTTCCTCCTACAATGAGCAGTTCTTC. This sequence encodes CASSGGDSSSYNEQFF.

The V call is TRBV12-5, the J call TRBJ2-2; D is ambiguous. Trimming removed 0 bases from V and 1 base from J, with 6 bases in between. From germline, CDR1 is LGHNT and CDR2 FRNRAP. This CDR3 region has 15 residues. The DNA of the CDR3 is TGTGCTAGTGGTTTGGTAATCGGGAACACCGGGGAGCTGTTTTTT. Protein product: CASGLVIGNTGELFF. Using reference TRBV12-5 and TRBJ2-2 for the parts outside the CDR3, the full variable domain is DARVTQTPRHKVTEMGQEVTMRCQPILGHNTVFWYRQTMMQGLELLAYFRNRAPLDDSGMPKDRFSAEMPDATLATLKIQPSEPRDSAVYFCASGLVIGNTGELFFGEGSRLTVL.

This clone was detected only once. The V and J genes are TRBV20-1 and TRBJ2-3, with 10 bases matching TRBD1. Germline values: CDR1 DFQATT, CDR2 SNEGSKA (reference sequence). This CDR3 has 16 amino acids. Germline trimming cut 3 bases from V and 0 bases from J; bases unmatched to any gene: 6. The CDR3 region has the DNA TGCAGTGCTAGTTTATGGGGACAGGGGAGCACAGATACGCAGTATTTT. Translation: CSASLWGQGSTDTQYF.

The V call is TRBV18, the J call TRBJ2-3, with D possibly being TRBD1 (5 bases). CDR1 and CDR2 from the germline V gene are KGHSH and LQKENI. The V end was cut by 1 base, the J end by 3 bases, with 11 bases between. This CDR3 spans 15 amino acids. The CDR3 protein is CASSPLRGETDTQYF. For the CDR3, the DNA is TGTGCCAGCTCACCACTTAGGGGTGAAACAGATACGCAGTATTTT.